A selection of T cell receptor beta chains follows, all from one sample in a study of blood T cells in healthy people across ages. Via MiXCR, TCRdb re-called the 5' RACE reads, giving one row per CDR3 protein. The sample holds roughly 800,000 distinct CDR3 sequences, roughly 25% seen once. These data are also associated with another study on T cells of mothers and their children.

Sequences were obtained from blood. These receptor sequences come from a boy aged 5-17 years in good health. CDR3s include the opening cysteine and the closing phenylalanine or tryptophan. The D gene is left open where the match is weak. Size tells how often a clone was seen (once, few, many) or the class of an expanded clone, and some rows leave it out.

14	TRBV18	TRBJ2-3	-	-	CASSPVGLRDTQYF	TGTGCCAGCTCACCAGTGGGGCTTCGGGATACGCAGTATTTT
12	TRBV24-1	TRBJ2-1	TRBD2	-	CATSGGASEQFF	TGTGCCACCAGCGGGGGGGCTAGCGAGCAGTTCTTC
13	TRBV6-2/TRBV6-3	TRBJ2-2	-	few	CASSYSPWRELFF	TGTGCCAGCAGTTACTCGCCGTGGCGGGAGCTGTTTTTT
17	TRBV14	TRBJ2-7	TRBD2	few	CASSPLGTSGGRNEQYF	TGTGCCAGCAGCCCGCTCGGGACTAGCGGGGGTCGGAACGAGCAGTACTTC
14	TRBV7-2	TRBJ2-1	TRBD2	-	CASSLPLAGLQQFF	TGTGCCAGCAGCCTCCCTCTAGCGGGACTTCAGCAGTTCTTC
11	TRBV20-1	TRBJ2-1	-	-	CSAKPNHEQFF	TGCAGTGCCAAGCCTAACCATGAGCAGTTCTTC
15	TRBV11-2	TRBJ2-5	-	-	CASSLVAAVVGTQYF	TGTGCCAGCAGCCTAGTAGCAGCAGTCGTCGGGACCCAGTACTTC
17	TRBV4-2	TRBJ2-2	TRBD2	few	CASSQDRGDPNTGELFF	TGTGCCAGCAGCCAAGATCGGGGGGATCCGAACACCGGGGAGCTGTTTTTT
15	TRBV28	TRBJ1-4	TRBD1	-	CASSRPGTGYEKLFF	TGTGCCAGCAGTCGCCCCGGGACAGGTTATGAAAAACTGTTTTTT
13	TRBV10-3	TRBJ1-2	-	-	CAIGGVRNYGYTF	TGTGCCATCGGAGGCGTCAGAAACTATGGCTACACCTTC
17	TRBV13	TRBJ1-2	-	few	CASRTHKKADATYGYTF	TGTGCCAGCAGGACCCATAAAAAGGCGGACGCTACCTATGGCTACACCTTC
16	TRBV5-1	TRBJ2-1	TRBD1	-	CASRSNVGTGGNEQFF	TGCGCCAGCAGATCCAACGTCGGGACAGGGGGCAATGAGCAGTTCTTC
13	TRBV12-3/TRBV12-4	TRBJ2-2	-	-	CASRALRTGELFF	TGTGCCAGCAGGGCCCTCCGGACCGGGGAGCTGTTTTTT
19	TRBV7-2	TRBJ2-1	-	many	CASSFLPFHWGVVYNEQFF	TGTGCCAGCAGCTTCTTACCTTTTCACTGGGGAGTGGTCTACAATGAGCAGTTCTTC
14	TRBV12-3/TRBV12-4	TRBJ2-2	-	few	CASGTWTGTGELFF	TGTGCCAGCGGGACCTGGACGGGCACCGGGGAGCTGTTTTTT
15	TRBV20-1	TRBJ2-7	TRBD1	few	CSARSAGGSPYEQYF	TGCAGTGCTAGATCGGCAGGGGGCAGCCCCTACGAGCAGTACTTC
14	TRBV5-1	TRBJ2-7	TRBD2	-	CASSPGRVSDEQYF	TGCGCCAGCAGCCCGGGGAGGGTGAGCGACGAGCAGTACTTC
15	TRBV13	TRBJ2-1	TRBD2	-	CASSPRGGHHKEQFF	TGTGCCAGCAGCCCTCGGGGGGGCCACCACAAAGAGCAGTTCTTC
12	TRBV6-2/TRBV6-3	TRBJ1-2	-	few	CASTHTLYGYTF	TGTGCCAGCACCCACACGCTCTATGGCTACACCTTC
14	TRBV20-1	TRBJ2-1	-	few	CSARRGRAYNEQFF	TGCAGTGCTAGAAGGGGGAGGGCCTACAATGAGCAGTTCTTC
13	TRBV5-5	TRBJ2-5	-	-	CASRPPGKETQYF	TGTGCCAGCAGACCGCCGGGCAAAGAGACCCAGTACTTC
15	TRBV2	TRBJ2-3	TRBD2	-	CASSGLAGKTDTQYF	TGTGCCAGCAGTGGACTAGCGGGGAAAACAGATACGCAGTATTTT
15	TRBV2	TRBJ2-1	-	-	CASRALVEAYNEQFF	TGTGCCAGCAGGGCCCTGGTCGAGGCCTACAATGAGCAGTTCTTC
13	TRBV12-3/TRBV12-4	TRBJ1-1	-	-	CASTAWGDTEAFF	TGTGCCAGCACCGCCTGGGGGGACACTGAAGCTTTCTTT
14	TRBV4-2	TRBJ2-5	-	-	CASSQGISEAEQYF	TGTGCCAGCAGCCAAGGGATTTCGGAAGCGGAGCAGTACTTC
10	TRBV20-1	TRBJ1-2	-	few	CSARDEGYTF	TGCAGTGCTAGAGATGAAGGCTACACCTTC
16	TRBV18	TRBJ2-5	-	-	CASSPEGALLLKTQYF	TGTGCCAGCTCGCCGGAGGGGGCGCTCCTCCTGAAGACCCAGTACTTC
11	TRBV7-9	TRBJ1-6	-	few	CASSLNGLSHF	TGTGCCAGCAGCTTAAATGGGTTAAGCCACTTT
12	TRBV19	TRBJ2-7	-	few	CASGTRLFEQYF	TGTGCCTCCGGGACAAGGCTTTTCGAGCAGTACTTC
14	TRBV7-2	TRBJ1-1	-	-	CASSWAGGATEAFF	TGTGCCAGCAGCTGGGCCGGGGGGGCCACTGAAGCTTTCTTT
14	TRBV5-1	TRBJ1-2	TRBD1	few	CASSPGTGPHGYTF	TGCGCCAGCAGCCCCGGGACAGGGCCCCATGGCTACACCTTC
13	TRBV7-9	TRBJ1-5	-	few	CASSLGAGNLQHF	TGTGCCAGCAGCTTAGGTGCAGGGAATCTCCAGCATTTT
17	TRBV3-1	TRBJ2-5	TRBD2	-	CASSQEGRERSGETQYF	TGTGCCAGCAGCCAAGAGGGGAGGGAACGATCTGGAGAGACCCAGTACTTC
17	TRBV18	TRBJ2-2	-	-	CASSPPQGTANTGELFF	TGTGCCAGCTCACCACCACAGGGTACTGCGAACACCGGGGAGCTGTTTTTT
12	TRBV27	TRBJ2-2	TRBD1	-	CASHRGIGELFF	TGTGCCAGCCACAGGGGGATCGGGGAGCTGTTTTTT
15	TRBV12-3/TRBV12-4	TRBJ1-4	-	-	CASSPRPQLNEKLFF	TGTGCCAGCAGTCCCCGACCACAGCTTAATGAAAAACTGTTTTTT
15	TRBV9	TRBJ1-5	TRBD1	few	CASSSGTGQGQPQHF	TGTGCCAGCAGCTCGGGGACAGGGCAGGGGCAGCCCCAGCATTTT
17	TRBV6-1	TRBJ2-1	TRBD2	few	CASSRTSGGAVYNEQFF	TGTGCCAGCAGTAGGACTAGCGGGGGGGCTGTCTACAATGAGCAGTTCTTC
16	TRBV7-9	TRBJ2-3	-	-	CASSLTSPEGTDTQYF	TGTGCCAGCAGCTTAACATCACCAGAAGGGACAGATACGCAGTATTTT
12	TRBV20-1	TRBJ1-2	-	few	CSAETANYGYTF	TGCAGTGCTGAGACAGCTAACTATGGCTACACCTTC
14	TRBV2	TRBJ2-4	-	-	CASSDQGRKNIQYF	TGTGCCAGCAGTGACCAGGGCCGGAAAAACATTCAGTACTTC
14	TRBV20-1	TRBJ1-1	-	few	CSAREQGPVTEAFF	TGCAGTGCTAGGGAGCAGGGCCCGGTCACTGAAGCTTTCTTT
16	TRBV5-1	TRBJ2-6	-	few	CASSLGQVSGANVLTF	TGCGCCAGCAGCTTGGGCCAGGTGTCTGGGGCCAACGTCCTGACTTTC
22	TRBV4-2	TRBJ2-4	-	-	CASSQDSLQRGGNTLAKNIQYF	TGTGCCAGCAGCCAAGATTCCCTCCAGAGGGGGGGAAACACTCTAGCCAAAAACATTCAGTACTTC
15	TRBV27	TRBJ2-5	-	few	CASSAQGGSQETQYF	TGTGCCAGCAGCGCACAGGGAGGGAGCCAAGAGACCCAGTACTTC
15	TRBV5-1	TRBJ1-3	-	-	CASSPFTGSGNTIYF	TGCGCCAGCAGCCCTTTTACAGGCTCTGGAAACACCATATATTTT
13	TRBV29-1	TRBJ2-7	-	few	CSVEGQEYLGQYF	TGCAGCGTTGAAGGGCAGGAATATCTGGGGCAGTACTTC
15	TRBV12-3/TRBV12-4	TRBJ1-5	TRBD1	few	CASTRDREGDKPQHF	TGTGCCAGCACCCGGGACAGGGAGGGTGATAAGCCCCAGCATTTT
16	TRBV6-1	TRBJ1-4	TRBD1	-	CASSKGDSPTNEKLFF	TGTGCCAGCAGCAAGGGGGACAGCCCAACTAATGAAAAACTGTTTTTT